This entry is about one T cell receptor beta chain. Its binding antigen is unknown. Within one base of it there is no much larger clone, and no base qualities were kept. This record belongs to a study of shared clonotypes between healthy human individuals (dated by TCRdb to the early 2020s). About the investigation overall: The cohort included a few men and a couple of women between 18 and 49 years of age. For each donor, three plates each were used for CD4 naive and CD4 memory, two plates were used for CD8 naive, and one plate was used for CD8 memory. To estimate repertoire size and how much clonotypes are shared between individuals, the study performed deep sequencing of blood TCR repertoires from a few healthy adults. To increase sequencing depth and limit assay-specific biases, TCR repertoire library preparation and sequencing were carried out by different laboratories using diverse techniques. Each donor's leukapheresis produced roughly between roughly 0.9 and 8.9 billion PBMCs. What the work shows at the level of the full study, not this receptor alone: Sampling was restricted to blood, and TCR repertoires in tissues likely differ from the TCR repertoires found in blood. Compared with non-shared clonotypes, clonotypes shared by all four sorted-subset donors had higher generation probabilities. The small number of donors limited the genetic and exposure-history diversity represented. Pairwise subsampling led to the expectation that sequencing depth would affect the degree of clonotype sharing among donors. When several donors were compared, the shared fraction of clonotypes was 5% to 6.5% for naive CD4, 3% to 4% for naive CD8, more than 2% for memory CD4, and 0.4% for memory CD8. Rarefaction of sorted-subset datasets indicated incomplete sequencing despite the large sequencing depth. Naive subsets generally had larger estimated clonotype richness than memory subsets.

The donors were healthy, HIV-negative adults who had no recently reported acute infections or vaccinations. Every donor was a Caucasian adult living in Nashville, Tennessee, USA. CD4+ T cells were enriched through magnetic negative selection, after which naive cells were positively selected on CD45RA and the remaining negative fraction served as the memory subset. Blood was obtained by leukapheresis, after which PBMCs were separated by Ficoll-Histopaque density gradient centrifugation and cryopreserved in liquid nitrogen vapor phase. Purity and quantity of every magnetically sorted T cell population were checked by analytical flow cytometry. Each sorted fraction had its genomic DNA isolated and then quantified by UV absorbance on a Nanodrop 2000c. TCR CDR3 regions were amplified from genomic DNA by multiplex PCR using the deep immunoSEQ assay. Extracted genomic DNA from each cell subset was spread evenly across all wells of several immunoSEQ 96-well plates, with each plate serving as a replicate. For sorted subsets, each replicate PCR was loaded with about 0.2 ug genomic DNA, equivalent to roughly 30,000 T cell genomes. The purified libraries were quantified using a Qubit 3.0 fluorometer, sized with a Bioanalyzer 2100, and then quantified again using the KAPA Library Quantification kit. Every immunoSEQ 96-well plate was sequenced on a separate single-read 150-cycle Illumina NextSeq 550 flow cell. The paper's processing steps were these. Because the immunoSEQ output held only junctional sequences and lacked quality scores, the filtering could not match the filtering applied to full-length reads. Sequences were annotated with PyIR, a Python wrapper for IgBLAST v1.9, and V/J genes and CDR3 were assigned using IMGT germline references. Reads were removed for weak V/J assignments (E-value above 1e-6), missing CDR3, stop codons, out-of-frame junctions, or ambiguous translated residues. A V3J clonotype was defined by an identical inferred V gene, J gene, and CDR3 amino acid sequence. To compute the percentage overlap between repertoires, the number of shared unique clonotypes was divided by the size of the smaller repertoire. RTK rarefaction, the Chao1 estimator, and Recon v2.1 estimates of unobserved clonotypes were used to assess repertoire richness. Generation probabilities were computed with OLGA for all TCRbeta clonotypes obtained by the gDNA method from several donors. TCRdb mirrors the immuneACCESS table, restricted to in-frame sequences. Some clones are absent from its copies; in checked studies, under half trace to an unresolved V gene, and the reason for the others is unknown. V and J calls plus clone size are reproduced from that table; the DNA served to infer D and trimming. This sample gives 1 million to 1.2 million clones in total; about 80% of them show up just once. The ten largest make up 0.89% of the sample.

The junction shows trimming of 6 bases on V and 2 bases on J, plus 17 bases between the germline ends. The CDR3 has 16 amino acids, counting the end cysteine and phenylalanine. Kept here is only the CDR3 DNA, which spans 48 bases and is read in frame from base 1. As encoded in the germline V gene, CDR1 is SNHLY while CDR2 is FYNNEI. The source is a man between 18 and 29 years old in good health. Some clones in this sample may be carry-over from other donors' samples. The V and J segments used are TRBV2 and TRBJ1-5, with TRBD1 perhaps the D gene, on 5 matching bases. Input material: memory CD4+ T cells from PBMCs. The meaning of the sample's cell subset or site label: CD45RA-negative fraction. The CDR3 region: CASSPRTKSRNQPQHF. The nucleotide sequence reads as follows: TGTGCCAGCAGCCCTAGGACAAAGAGCCGCAATCAGCCCCAGCATTTT.